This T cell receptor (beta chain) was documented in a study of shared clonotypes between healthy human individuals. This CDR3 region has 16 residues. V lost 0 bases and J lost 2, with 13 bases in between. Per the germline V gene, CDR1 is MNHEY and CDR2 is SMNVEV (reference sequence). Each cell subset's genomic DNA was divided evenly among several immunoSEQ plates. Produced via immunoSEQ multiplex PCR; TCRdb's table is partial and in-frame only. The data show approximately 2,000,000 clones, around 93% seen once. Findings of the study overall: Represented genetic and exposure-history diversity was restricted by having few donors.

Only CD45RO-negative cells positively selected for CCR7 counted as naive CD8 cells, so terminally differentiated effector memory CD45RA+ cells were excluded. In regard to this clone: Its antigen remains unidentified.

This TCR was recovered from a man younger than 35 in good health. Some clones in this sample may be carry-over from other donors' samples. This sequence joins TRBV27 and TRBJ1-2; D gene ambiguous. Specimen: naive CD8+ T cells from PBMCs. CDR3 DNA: TGTGCCAGCAGTTTATCGATAATGGGCAGAAACTATGGCTACACCTTC. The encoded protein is CASSLSIMGRNYGYTF.